This T cell receptor beta chain was observed in a study of glioma-infiltrating T cells after dendritic cell vaccination. Some clones are missing from TCRdb's copy, which holds only in-frame ones; the method was immunoSEQ multiplex PCR. The sample lists about 92,000 clones, 86% occurring once. Trimming removed 0 bases from V and 2 bases from J, with 23 bases in between. The CDR3 is 19 residues long. The germline V gene has CDR1 SGDLS and CDR2 YYNGEE. This sequence was found in a human donor with glioblastoma. The chain joins TRBV9 to TRBJ1-2, with a tentative D call TRBD1 (6 bases). Material: blood, obtained before dendritic cell vaccination. The CDR3 DNA is TGTGCCAGCAGCGTAGGTGGGGGCGGCTTACTAAGCTTAAACTATGGCTACACCTTC. Encoded protein: CASSVGGGGLLSLNYGYTF.